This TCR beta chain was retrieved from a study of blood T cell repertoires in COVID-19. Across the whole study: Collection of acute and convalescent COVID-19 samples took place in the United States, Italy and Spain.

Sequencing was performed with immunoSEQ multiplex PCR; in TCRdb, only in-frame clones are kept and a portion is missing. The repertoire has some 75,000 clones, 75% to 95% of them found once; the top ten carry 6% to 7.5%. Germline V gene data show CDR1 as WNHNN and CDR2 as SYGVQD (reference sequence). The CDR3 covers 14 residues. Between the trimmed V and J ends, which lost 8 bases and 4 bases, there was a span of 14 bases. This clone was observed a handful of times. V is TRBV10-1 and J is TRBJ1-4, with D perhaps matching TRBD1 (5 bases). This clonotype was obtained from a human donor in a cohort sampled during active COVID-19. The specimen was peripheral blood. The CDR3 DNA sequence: TGCGCCAGCCCCAGAGGACATCTTAATGAAAAACTGTTTTTT. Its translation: CASPRGHLNEKLFF.